This is a list of T cell receptor beta chains from one sample in a study of control samples from healthy donors and cancer patients. The method was immunoSEQ multiplex PCR; TCRdb's version includes in-frame clones alone and lacks a portion of them. The sample lists about 130,000 clones, 90% to 95% occurring once. The sample consisted of PBMCs. These receptors all come from a man between 60 and 75 years old with colorectal cancer. Each CDR3 is given with its conserved first and last residue. A D gene is named only where the DNA matches it firmly. Only some rows state a clone size, as once, few, many or a class for expanded clones.

v_call,j_call,d_call,clone_size,cdr3_nt,cdr3_aa
TRBV6-1,TRBJ1-6,TRBD1,NA,TGTGCCAGCAGTGAAGCCTCAAGCGTGGGACAGGGGCCGAAACCCCTCCACTTT,CASSEASSVGQGPKPLHF
TRBV12-3/TRBV12-4,TRBJ1-3,NA,NA,TGTGCCAGCAGGCTTACAGGAAACACCATATATTTT,CASRLTGNTIYF
TRBV5-1,TRBJ2-7,NA,NA,TGCGCCAGCAGCCCCGCCGGGACGGCTCCCTCCGAGCAGTACTTC,CASSPAGTAPSEQYF
TRBV24-1,TRBJ1-5,NA,NA,TGTGCCACCAGTGCGAGGGAGAACCAGCCCCAGCATTTT,CATSARENQPQHF
TRBV19,TRBJ1-2,NA,NA,TGTGCCAGTAGTGGCGACGGGGGCCTCTATGGCTACACCTTC,CASSGDGGLYGYTF
TRBV6-5,TRBJ1-5,NA,NA,TGTGCCAGCAGCCCGGGACTGACCAATCAGCCCCAGCATTTT,CASSPGLTNQPQHF
TRBV2,TRBJ1-1,NA,NA,TGTGCCAGCAGACTCCAGGGGTTTAGCACTGAAGCTTTCTTT,CASRLQGFSTEAFF
TRBV9,TRBJ2-2,NA,NA,TGTGCCAGCAGCCCCTCACAGGGCAGGTTGGGCGGGGAGCTGTTTTTT,CASSPSQGRLGGELFF
TRBV24-1,TRBJ1-5,NA,NA,TGTGCCACCAGGGGGGGGGAACAGCCCCAGCATTTT,CATRGGEQPQHF
TRBV7-2,TRBJ2-3,TRBD2,NA,TGTGCCAGCAGCTTAGAGGCGGGGGACTTTACAGATACGCAGTATTTT,CASSLEAGDFTDTQYF
TRBV19,TRBJ2-1,NA,NA,TGTGCCAGTAGTATAGATGAGGGGTATGAGCAGTTCTTC,CASSIDEGYEQFF
TRBV10-3,TRBJ2-4,NA,NA,TGTGCCATCAGTGTCGGGGGAGACAAAAACATTCAGTACTTC,CAISVGGDKNIQYF
TRBV25-1,TRBJ1-1,TRBD1,NA,TGTGCCAGCAGTGGGCAGGGGGCCACTGAAGCTTTCTTT,CASSGQGATEAFF
TRBV15,TRBJ1-2,TRBD1,NA,TGTGCCACCAGCAGAGATCGACAGGGAAACTATGGCTACACCTTC,CATSRDRQGNYGYTF
TRBV5-6,TRBJ2-5,TRBD2,NA,TGTGCCAGCAGCCCCCCCCCGACTAGCACCCAAGAGACCCAGTACTTC,CASSPPPTSTQETQYF
TRBV10-3,TRBJ2-2,NA,NA,TGTGCCATTCAGGAAGGGCTAACGAACACCGGGGAGCTGTTTTTT,CAIQEGLTNTGELFF
TRBV5-6,TRBJ1-5,NA,once,TGTGCCAGCAGCTTGAGTGCGCGGGAAAATCAGCCCCAGCATTTT,CASSLSARENQPQHF
TRBV19,TRBJ2-2,NA,once,TGTGCCAGTAGTATAGGAAAGGGCGGCACCGGGGAGCTGTTTTTT,CASSIGKGGTGELFF
TRBV5-1,TRBJ1-6,NA,NA,TGCGCCAGCAGCTTGGGGACTGTGGACACCTATAATTCACCCCTCCACTTT,CASSLGTVDTYNSPLHF
TRBV6-6,TRBJ1-4,TRBD1,NA,TGTGCCAGCAGTTTTAGGGACAGGGACGATGAAAAACTGTTTTTT,CASSFRDRDDEKLFF
TRBV3-1/TRBV3-2,TRBJ1-1,NA,NA,TGTGCCAGCAGCCAGAGAGGGAGGCGCACTGAAGCTTTCTTT,CASSQRGRRTEAFF
TRBV6-2/TRBV6-3,TRBJ1-2,NA,NA,TGTGCCAGCAGCCGATCGGGACACAATGGCTACACCTTC,CASSRSGHNGYTF
TRBV6-6,TRBJ2-5,TRBD2,NA,TGTGCCAGCAGCCGGACTAGCGGTAAAGAGACCCAGTACTTC,CASSRTSGKETQYF
TRBV7-2,TRBJ1-2,NA,NA,TGTGCCAGCAGCCGCCGATTAGAGGGTCTCTATGGCTACACCTTC,CASSRRLEGLYGYTF
TRBV6-4,TRBJ1-1,NA,NA,TGTGCCAGCAGTGAGGGGTCGGGGGGCATCGGAGAAGCTTTCTTT,CASSEGSGGIGEAFF
TRBV27,TRBJ1-5,NA,NA,TGTGCCAGCAGCTCTTACGGAAATAGCAATCAGCCCCAGCATTTT,CASSSYGNSNQPQHF
TRBV15,TRBJ1-1,NA,NA,TGTGCCACCAGCAGAGATCCGGCAGGCCACGAGGTGAACACTGAAGCTTTCTTT,CATSRDPAGHEVNTEAFF
TRBV7-2,TRBJ1-1,NA,NA,TGTGCCAGCAGCTCCAGGACGGGAGGGACTGAAGCTTTCTTT,CASSSRTGGTEAFF
TRBV14,TRBJ2-3,TRBD1,NA,TGTGCCAGCAGCCAGACAACAGGGGTTTTTTCAGATACGCAGTATTTT,CASSQTTGVFSDTQYF
TRBV9,TRBJ2-5,TRBD2,NA,TGTGCCAGCAGCGTAGAGGGCGGGGGACTACAAGAGACCCAGTACTTC,CASSVEGGGLQETQYF
TRBV29-1,TRBJ1-1,NA,once,TGCAGCGTACAGAAGAACACTGAAGCTTTCTTT,CSVQKNTEAFF
TRBV9,TRBJ1-4,TRBD1,NA,TGTGCCAGCTCCTACCGGGACAGGGGGCCAACTAATGAAAAACTGTTTTTT,CASSYRDRGPTNEKLFF
TRBV2,TRBJ1-6,TRBD1,NA,TGTGCCAGCAACCCCGAGGGACAGGCCGGTAATTCACCCCTCCACTTT,CASNPEGQAGNSPLHF
TRBV25-1,TRBJ1-1,NA,NA,TGTGCCAGCACTCAATACGGCGCGAACACTGAAGCTTTCTTT,CASTQYGANTEAFF
TRBV7-6,TRBJ2-5,NA,NA,TGTGCCAGCAGCTTATCCGCGGATCACCAAGAGACCCAGTACTTC,CASSLSADHQETQYF
TRBV7-8,TRBJ2-5,NA,NA,TGTGCCAGCAGTGAGAGGGGGGGGAGGGAAGAGACCCAGTACTTC,CASSERGGREETQYF
TRBV10-3,TRBJ2-1,NA,NA,TGTGCCATCAGTGAGGGGGGAAGCTCCTACAATGAGCAGTTCTTC,CAISEGGSSYNEQFF
TRBV4-2,TRBJ2-1,NA,NA,TGTGCCAGCAGCCAAGAACGACTAGGGGCCTACAATGAGCAGTTCTTC,CASSQERLGAYNEQFF
TRBV5-4,TRBJ2-1,TRBD2,NA,TGTGCCAGCAGCTTGTCGGGGGGGAATGAGCAGTTCTTC,CASSLSGGNEQFF
TRBV19,TRBJ1-2,NA,NA,TGTGCCAGTAGTATCGGGAGGACCAACTATGGCTACACCTTC,CASSIGRTNYGYTF
TRBV5-8,TRBJ1-4,TRBD1,NA,TGTGCCAGCAGCCCGACAGGGCTTCGGGCGGGGAAACTGTTTTTT,CASSPTGLRAGKLFF
TRBV11-2,TRBJ2-5,NA,NA,TGTGCCAGCAGCTTTGGGGGGTACCAAGAGACCCAGTACTTC,CASSFGGYQETQYF
TRBV15,TRBJ2-2,NA,NA,TGTGCCACCAGCGGGTGGCAGCTCACGAACACCGGGGAGCTGTTTTTT,CATSGWQLTNTGELFF
TRBV24-1,TRBJ2-3,NA,once,TGTGCCACCAGTGATTTGAGCAGCAGGTTCACAGATACGCAGTATTTT,CATSDLSSRFTDTQYF
TRBV5-1,TRBJ1-1,TRBD1,NA,TGCGCCAGCAGCTTGGGGGACAGGCGAGACACTGAAGCTTTCTTT,CASSLGDRRDTEAFF
TRBV9,TRBJ1-4,TRBD1,NA,TGTGCCAGCAGCACCGCAGACAGGGGGGCTAATGAAAAACTGTTTTTT,CASSTADRGANEKLFF
TRBV29-1,TRBJ1-2,TRBD1,few,TGCAGCGTGGGACAGGATGAGGGCTACACCTTC,CSVGQDEGYTF